The T cell receptor (beta chain) described here comes from a study of blood T cells in healthy people across ages (dated by TCRdb to about 2015). Regarding the complete study: In model experiments, template switching captured roughly one uniquely barcoded TCR beta cDNA molecule for every two T cells. The study measured age-related changes in TCR beta repertoire diversity using deep sequencing normalized with unique cDNA molecular identifiers. Donors of different ages were randomly distributed across sequencing lanes to avoid experimental bias. For two donors (one aged 18 to 30 and one aged 80 or older), the study analyzed two additional independent replicas of 1 million unique cDNA reads from the same blood draw. Donors were grouped into four age groups: young (average 16 years), middle-aged (39), aged (over 55) and long-lived (82). General findings and caveats noted by the study authors: Because the CMV infection status of the donors was unknown, age-related changes in expanded clonotypes may potentially have been confounded. Bulk unsorted PBMC profiling prevented conclusive comparison of naive and antigen-experienced compartments. Compared with the aged group, the long-lived group had more naive CD4+ T cells, fewer expanded clones and increased TCR diversity, a pattern suggesting age selection. As age increased, observed TCR beta diversity per million T cells dropped in a roughly linear way, and a significant reduction was already evident by age 40. There was a strong correlation between observed TCR beta diversity and the percentage of naive T cells measured by flow cytometry. Estimates of total diversity based on one million sequenced T cells were considered lower bounds and underestimates.

To prepare the library, 5' RACE was applied. Sequencing took place on an Illumina HiSeq 2500. A second PCR of about 7 to 12 cycles was run with a J-beta primer mix and a sample-barcoded 5' primer. A unique molecular identifier was introduced onto each TCR beta cDNA molecule by a template-switch 5' adaptor carrying 12 random nucleotides. Each sample yielded at least 3 million CDR3-containing paired-end reads. First-strand cDNA was synthesized from all RNA with the Mint cDNA synthesis kit, primed by a TRBC-specific oligonucleotide. After uracil-DNA glycosylase treatment, a first 18-cycle PCR used universal primers M1SS and BC2_uni_R on all cDNA. The authors processed their data as follows. Normalization of each sample was performed by random selection of 1 million high-quality reads, each carrying a distinct molecular identifier. Instead of being binned into consensus sequences, reads that shared molecular identifiers were thrown out. MiTCR, run with a Q25 quality threshold and the strictest error-elimination algorithm, handled CDR3 identification, clonotype clustering and error correction. A nonparametric unseen species model with Euler transformation was used to estimate a lower bound on total TCR beta diversity. In TCRdb, the public reads were trimmed at Q25 with fastp and aligned with MiXCR, with productive beta chains retained. Duplicate CDR3 protein sequences are folded into a single record with the most common DNA and genes. V and J calls and clone size were set by TCRdb, not the authors. The sample profile shows 550,000 to 600,000 distinct CDR3 sequences; 27% of them were found once. The top ten hold around 18% of the sample.

This clonotype was found once. What antigen it recognizes has not been identified. Base qualities were left out, and no much larger clone turns up one base away. As encoded in the germline V gene (reference sequence), CDR1 is SEHNR while CDR2 is FQNEAQ. Taken from cysteine to phenylalanine, the CDR3 has 18 residues. Of the read, only the CDR3 DNA is kept; its 54 bases are in frame from base 1. The donors were about 40 Caucasian individuals from Russia, aged roughly 6 to 100 years, who were systemically healthy. Each donor gave ten milliliters of peripheral blood, collected into EDTA-treated Vacutainer tubes. Ficoll-Paque density-gradient centrifugation was used to isolate PBMCs, with at least 7 million obtained per sample. Total RNA was extracted from PBMCs with Trizol reagent, with at least 6 micrograms obtained per sample. For every donor, an aliquot of PBMCs went through flow cytometry to measure the percentages of naive CD45RAhigh/CD27high T cells.

The rearrangement joined TRBV7-9 to TRBJ2-1; the junction holds 7 bases that match TRBD1. The J call could be wrong; TRBJ2-5 is a better fit for the DNA end. The source of this sequence is a woman aged 70 to 79 in good health. Specimen: blood. The DNA reads TGTGCCAGCAGCCCCCGACAGGGAGAGAGCTCTAAGTGGGAGACCCAGTACTTC. It specifies CASSPRQGESSKWETQYF.